This note documents a single T cell receptor beta chain sequence. As yet, its antigen is unknown. The germline V gene encodes CDR1 SGHNT and CDR2 YYREEE (reference sequence). This CDR3 region has 14 residues. The V end was cut by 1 base, the J end by 1 base, with 8 bases between. This sample was included in a study of shared clonotypes between healthy human individuals. Study-wide findings and caveats: There were few donors, and this limited the genetic and exposure-history diversity represented. Rarefaction exposed incomplete sorted-subset sequencing despite large depth. Generation probabilities of non-shared clonotypes were lower (relative to those shared by all four donors).

CD8 cells classed as naive were CD45RO-negative and positively selected for CCR7, excluding terminally differentiated effector memory CD45RA+ cells. A deep-level run was used for the assay. Profiling relied on immunoSEQ multiplex PCR, and the TCRdb table lists in-frame clones only, not all of them. The profile shows hundreds of thousands of clones, roughly 95% of them singletons. This TCR was recovered from a woman aged 25 to 45 in good health. The sample consisted of naive CD8+ T cells sorted from blood. This chain uses TRBV5-4 with TRBJ1-1; D not certain. The CDR3 region is CASSLSWGNTEAFF. DNA of the CDR3: TGTGCCAGCAGCTTGTCCTGGGGGAACACTGAAGCTTTCTTT.